This TCR beta chain originates from a study of blood T cells in healthy people across ages. Sample-barcoded 5' priming and a J-beta primer mix drove a second PCR of roughly 6 to 12 cycles. Using its own MiXCR run on the 5' RACE reads, TCRdb lists one record per CDR3 protein. Among about 970,000 distinct CDR3 sequences listed, 51% were seen once. This clonotype showed up just a few times. Each sample provided at least 5 micrograms of extracted total RNA. CDR1 and CDR2 (germline): MDHEN, SYDVKM. The CDR3 covers 14 residues. Trimming stripped 11 bases from V and 2 bases from J, with 18 bases between. This clonotype was obtained from a woman aged 60-70 years in good health. The V and J genes are TRBV28 and TRBJ1-2; D might be TRBD1 (5 bases). Sequencing was done on a sample of blood. The CDR3 DNA follows: TGTGCCTCTTCAGGGAGGCGGGGCAACTATGGCTACACCTTC. This codes for CASSGRRGNYGYTF.